This T cell receptor beta chain was documented in a study of T-cell memory formation after mild COVID-19. J gave up 3 bases and V 6 bases, and 11 bases lay outside the gene matches. The CDR3 is 16 residues long. The germline V gene has CDR1 DFQATT and CDR2 SNEGSKA (reference sequence). TCRdb independently ran MiXCR on the 5' RACE reads; one entry per CDR3 protein. The top ten clones hold 12% to 15% of a sample with about 150,000 distinct CDR3 sequences, about 14% of them seen once. The genes are TRBV20-1 and TRBJ2-4; 10 nucleotides match TRBD1. Sequencing used PBMCs or a T cell subset sorted from them (not recorded which). The TCR was taken from an adult woman who had mild COVID-19 (a few samples of this study predate the infection). Cell type and time point are not known. The CDR3 is CSAHLDRGLSKNIQYF. CDR3 DNA: TGCAGTGCGCATCTTGACAGGGGGCTTAGCAAAAACATTCAGTACTTC.